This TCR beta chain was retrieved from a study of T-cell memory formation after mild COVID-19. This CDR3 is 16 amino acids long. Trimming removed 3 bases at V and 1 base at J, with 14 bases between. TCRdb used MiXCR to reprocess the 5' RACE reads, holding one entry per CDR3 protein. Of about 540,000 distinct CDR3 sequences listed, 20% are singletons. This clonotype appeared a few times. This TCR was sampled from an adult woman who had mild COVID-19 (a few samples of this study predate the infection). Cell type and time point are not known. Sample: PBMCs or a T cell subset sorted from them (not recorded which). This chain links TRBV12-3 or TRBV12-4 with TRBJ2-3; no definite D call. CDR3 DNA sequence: TGTGCCAGCAGTTTTCGTGTTGTACGGGGCACAGATACGCAGTATTTT. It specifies CASSFRVVRGTDTQYF.